The 9 T cell receptor beta chains below were found in one sample sequenced in a study of blood T cell repertoires in COVID-19 (TCRdb year 2020). Libraries were made using the immunoSEQ multiplex PCR assay. TCRdb carries this immuneACCESS record with in-frame sequences only. Its versions omit some clonotypes, under half of them owing to an unresolved V gene in the studies checked, with the rest unexplained. The sample table records 300,000 to 350,000 clones; 90% of these occur just once. Clones ranked in the top ten supply around 4.2% of the sample. Sequenced material: PBMCs or T cells enriched from blood (not recorded which). These receptors all stem from a woman aged 30 to 39 who had been exposed to COVID-19.

The CDR3 nucleotides read TGTGCCTGGAGTGTACTCGGGAGCTACTATGGCTACACCTTC. This codes for CAWSVLGSYYGYTF. The V and J genes are TRBV30 and TRBJ1-2, with D unresolved. The CDR3 has 14 residues. Germline assignment: CDR1 GTSNPN and CDR2 SVGIG (reference sequence). V was clipped by 0 bases and J by 3 bases, with 11 bases between them.

Comment on this clone: The same CDR3 arises from other DNA sequences in this sample as well. The chain recombines TRBV5-1 with TRBJ1-2; D uncertain. V lost 4 bases to trimming and J lost 0 bases, with 10 bases between them. Germline V lookup: CDR1 SGHRS, CDR2 YFSETQ. This CDR3 is 14 amino acids long. The CDR3 DNA is TGCGCCAGCAGCCCCCGGGGATCTAACTATGGCTACACCTTC. Its translation: CASSPRGSNYGYTF.

This rearrangement joins TRBV10-3 to TRBJ2-2; possibly TRBD1 for D (6 bases). V lost 2 bases, J lost 0 bases, and 13 bases lay in between. The CDR3 is made up of 17 amino acids. Germline CDR1 and CDR2: ENHRY and SYGVKD. The CDR3: CAISEPQGPSNTGELFF. The CDR3 DNA is TGTGCCATCAGTGAGCCACAGGGACCATCGAACACCGGGGAGCTGTTTTTT.

This chain joins TRBV18 and TRBJ2-7; possible D gene TRBD1, 5 bases. Germline V lookup: CDR1 KGHSH, CDR2 LQKENI. The CDR3 runs 14 residues. The V and J ends lost 0 bases and 3 bases respectively, with 9 bases between them. CDR3 sequence (DNA): TGTGCCAGCTCACCACCGGTGACAGACTACGAGCAGTACTTC. It translates to CASSPPVTDYEQYF.

V usage is TRBV10-3 and J usage is TRBJ1-1; D is uncertain. With 2 bases removed from V and 1 base from J, the gap between germline ends came to 11 bases. This CDR3 has 15 amino acids. Germline V gene data show CDR1 as ENHRY and CDR2 as SYGVKD. Here the CDR3 DNA reads TGTGCCATCAGTGAGCGCCAGACTTCGAACACTGAAGCTTTCTTT. As protein: CAISERQTSNTEAFF.

This rearrangement joins TRBV20-1 to TRBJ1-2; 7 bases match TRBD1. Germline V gene lookup returns CDR1 DFQATT and CDR2 SNEGSKA (reference sequence). This CDR3 spans 13 amino acids. After removal of 4 bases from V and 2 bases from J, the junction contained 4 bases not matched to a gene. CDR3 residues: CSATDRENYGYTF. CDR3 in DNA: TGCAGTGCTACTGACAGGGAAAACTATGGCTACACCTTC.

The chain combines TRBV7-8 with TRBJ2-7, with TRBD2 matching 9 bases. Germline V gene data show CDR1 as SGHVS and CDR2 as FQNEAQ. With V trimmed by 3 bases and J by 6 bases, 9 bases remained unmatched. This CDR3 is built from 15 residues. For the CDR3, the DNA is TGTGCCAGCAGCTTGAGGGGCGGGGGGGCCCTCGAGCAGTACTTC. This codes for CASSLRGGGALEQYF.

This clone was observed a few times. The chain links TRBV10-1 to TRBJ1-3, with a possible D match to TRBD1 (6 bases). Per the germline V gene, CDR1 is WNHNN and CDR2 is SYGVQD (reference sequence). The CDR3 is 14 amino acids. Trimming stripped 6 bases from V and 1 base from J, with 10 bases between. The CDR3 protein is CASSHRESGNTIYF. As DNA, the CDR3 is TGCGCCAGCAGCCACAGGGAATCTGGAAACACCATATATTTT.

This chain uses TRBV10-3 with TRBJ2-3; tentatively, D is TRBD1 (5 bases). Trimming pared 4 bases from V and 4 bases from J, leaving 21 bases between. The CDR3 covers 17 residues. CDR1 is ENHRY and CDR2 is SYGVKD in the germline V gene. The CDR3 coding sequence is TGTGCCATCAGTGCACCCCAGGGTGGCGGTGTCTCAGATACGCAGTATTTT. Translating gives CAISAPQGGGVSDTQYF.